The source of this T cell receptor beta chain is a study of post-analysis software for immune sequencing data. As for the study in general: Patients had relapsing-remitting, secondary progressive or progressive-relapsing multiple sclerosis; some lacked subtype.

Study-wide results and limits: Batch-mates among the samples co-clustered strongly by F measure. A significant reduction in normalized Chao1 diversity was observed in multiple sclerosis patients versus controls. Patients used roughly five TRBV segments, including TRBV5-6, TRBV5-1 and TRBV20-1, more often than controls.

The library was made from cDNA and included unique molecular identifiers. Using its own MiXCR run on the PCR reads, TCRdb lists one record per CDR3 protein. The sample has more than 450,000 distinct CDR3 sequences; approximately 31% are singletons. This clonotype was seen only a few times. The antigen is unknown. In germline, CDR1 is SGHAT, CDR2 FQDESV (reference sequence). The CDR3 spans 14 residues. The ends lost 5 bases at V and 4 bases at J; junction bases unmatched: 8. The chain uses TRBV11-1 and TRBJ2-7, with 7 bases fitting TRBD1. The sample was blood. This receptor was identified in a girl aged 2 to 17 with multiple sclerosis. CDR3 nucleotides: TGTGCCAGCAGCATCTCGGGACAGCTTTACGAGCAGTACTTC. It codes for CASSISGQLYEQYF.